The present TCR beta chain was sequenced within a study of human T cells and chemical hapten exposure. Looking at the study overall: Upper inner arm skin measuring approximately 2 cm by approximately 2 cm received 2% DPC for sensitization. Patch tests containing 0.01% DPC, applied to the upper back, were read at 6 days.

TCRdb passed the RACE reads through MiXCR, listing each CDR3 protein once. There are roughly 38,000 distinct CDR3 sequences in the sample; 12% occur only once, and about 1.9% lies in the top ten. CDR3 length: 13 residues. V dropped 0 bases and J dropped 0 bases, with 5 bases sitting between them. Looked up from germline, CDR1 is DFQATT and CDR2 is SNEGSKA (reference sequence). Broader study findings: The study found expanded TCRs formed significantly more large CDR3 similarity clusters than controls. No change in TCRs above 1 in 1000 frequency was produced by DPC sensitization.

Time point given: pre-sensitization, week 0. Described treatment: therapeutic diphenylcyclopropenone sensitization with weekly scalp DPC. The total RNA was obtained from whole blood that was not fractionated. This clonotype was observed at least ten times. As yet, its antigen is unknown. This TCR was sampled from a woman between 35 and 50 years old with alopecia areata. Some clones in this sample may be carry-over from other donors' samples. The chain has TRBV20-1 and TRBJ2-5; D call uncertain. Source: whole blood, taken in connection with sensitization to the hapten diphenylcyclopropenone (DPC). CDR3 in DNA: TGCAGTGCTAGAGATCGGTACCAAGAGACCCAGTACTTC. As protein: CSARDRYQETQYF.